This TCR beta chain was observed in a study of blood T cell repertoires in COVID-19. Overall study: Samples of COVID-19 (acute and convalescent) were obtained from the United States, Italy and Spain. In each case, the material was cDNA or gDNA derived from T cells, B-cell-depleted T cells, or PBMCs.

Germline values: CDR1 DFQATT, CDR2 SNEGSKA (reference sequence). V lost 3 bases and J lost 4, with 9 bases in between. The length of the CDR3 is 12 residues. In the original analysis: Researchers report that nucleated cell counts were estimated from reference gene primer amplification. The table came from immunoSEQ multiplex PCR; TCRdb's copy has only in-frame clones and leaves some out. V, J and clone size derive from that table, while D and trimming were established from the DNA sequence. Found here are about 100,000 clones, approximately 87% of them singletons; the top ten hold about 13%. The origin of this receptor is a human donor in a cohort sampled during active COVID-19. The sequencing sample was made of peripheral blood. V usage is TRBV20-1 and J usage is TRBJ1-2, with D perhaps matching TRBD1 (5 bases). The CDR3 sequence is CSASRQGYGYTF. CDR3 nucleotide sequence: TGCAGTGCTAGTAGGCAGGGCTATGGCTACACCTTC.